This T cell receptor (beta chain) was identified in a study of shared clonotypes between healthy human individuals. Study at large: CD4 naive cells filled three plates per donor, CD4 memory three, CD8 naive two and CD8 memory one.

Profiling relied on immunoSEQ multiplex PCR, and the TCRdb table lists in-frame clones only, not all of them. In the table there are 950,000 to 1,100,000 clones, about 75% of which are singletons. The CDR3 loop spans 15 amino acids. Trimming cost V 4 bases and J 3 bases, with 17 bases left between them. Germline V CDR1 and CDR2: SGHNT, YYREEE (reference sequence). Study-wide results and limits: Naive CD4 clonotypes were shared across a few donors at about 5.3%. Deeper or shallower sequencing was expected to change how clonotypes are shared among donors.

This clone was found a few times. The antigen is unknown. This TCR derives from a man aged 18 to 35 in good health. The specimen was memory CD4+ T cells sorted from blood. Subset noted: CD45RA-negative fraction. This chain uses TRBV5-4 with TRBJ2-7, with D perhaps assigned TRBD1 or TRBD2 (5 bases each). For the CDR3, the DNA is TGTGCCAGCAGCCACCAGGGACCGACGAACTACGAGCAGTACTTC. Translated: CASSHQGPTNYEQYF.